This TCR beta chain is drawn from a study of T-cell reconstitution after alpha-beta-depleted transplantation in children. The authors prepared the TCRbeta library with unique molecular identifiers. TCRdb re-derived calls from the PCR reads in MiXCR, one entry per CDR3 protein. The sample lists about 870,000 distinct CDR3 sequences; under 20% were seen once. The V segment lost 5 bases and the J segment 5 bases; nucleotides outside the gene matches: 14. The CDR3 covers 18 residues. Sequenced here: PBMCs, mostly from graft donor cells, sampled 360 days after TCRalphabeta/CD19-depleted stem cell transplant. This sequence originates from a male patient aged 10 to 17 who had a stem cell transplant for acute lymphoblastic leukemia, so the T cells may come from the graft donor. This rearrangement joins TRBV12-3 or TRBV12-4 to TRBJ2-1, with TRBD2 matching over 11 bases. CDR3 DNA: TGTGCCAGCAGTCTCCTTATATCGACTAGCGGGATACACAATGAGCAGTTCTTC. It translates to CASSLLISTSGIHNEQFF.